Listed below are T cell receptor beta chains from one sample, sequenced in a study of blood T cell repertoires in COVID-19. Libraries were prepared by immunoSEQ multiplex PCR; TCRdb keeps only in-frame clonotypes and omits some of them. The data show approximately 74,000 clones, 65% to 85% seen once. Sequenced: peripheral blood. Source of these receptors: a man aged 80 or over with active or convalescent COVID-19. Each CDR3 is given with its conserved first and last residue. Each record gives: CDR3 length, J gene, D gene, clone size, V gene, CDR3 DNA, CDR3 protein. A D gene is named only where the DNA matches it firmly. Expanded clones are given a class, and other clones once, few, many or no size at all.

>15|TRBJ1-2|NA|NA|TRBV28
TGTGCCAGCAGTTTACAGGGAGGTGTTAACTATGGCTACACCTTC
CASSLQGGVNYGYTF
>14|TRBJ2-3|TRBD2|NA|TRBV18
TGTGCCAGCTCACCTAGCGGGGGGGCCGAGATGCAGTATTTT
CASSPSGGAEMQYF
>13|TRBJ2-3|NA|many|TRBV24-1
TGTGCCACCAGTGTAGTGGGCACAGATACGCAGTATTTT
CATSVVGTDTQYF
>16|TRBJ2-7|TRBD1|NA|TRBV19
TGTGCCAGTAGTCCTGAGATTGGGACAGGGGGTAAGGAGCAGTACTTC
CASSPEIGTGGKEQYF
>16|TRBJ2-5|NA|few|TRBV9
TGTGCCAGCAGCGTATTTGGCGGGCTGGGACAAGAGACCCAGTACTTC
CASSVFGGLGQETQYF
>14|TRBJ2-3|NA|once|TRBV5-4
TGTGCCAGCAGCTTGGCTCGTCGCGGAGATACGCAGTATTTT
CASSLARRGDTQYF
>16|TRBJ1-6|NA|few|TRBV27
TGTGCCAGCAGGCTAACCGGGACAAGGATCTCCTCACCCCTCCACTTT
CASRLTGTRISSPLHF
>13|TRBJ1-6|TRBD1|NA|TRBV12-3/TRBV12-4
TGTGCCAGCAGTCAGACAGGGGTCGCACCCCTCCACTTT
CASSQTGVAPLHF
>13|TRBJ1-2|TRBD1|few|TRBV5-4
TGTGCCAGCAGCTTGCCAGGGGGATATGGCTACACCTTC
CASSLPGGYGYTF
>14|TRBJ2-5|TRBD1|NA|TRBV19
TGTGCCAGTAGCGGGACAGGGGTGGGAGAGACCCAGTACTTC
CASSGTGVGETQYF
>17|TRBJ2-3|NA|NA|TRBV7-8
TGTGCCAGCAGCTTAGCGATGAGACTCGACCACACAGATACGCAGTATTTT
CASSLAMRLDHTDTQYF
>13|TRBJ1-1|NA|NA|TRBV21-1
TGTGCCAGCAGGAGAAATTTGAACACTGAAGCTTTCTTT
CASRRNLNTEAFF
>15|TRBJ1-1|NA|NA|TRBV11-1
TGTGCCAGCAGCTTACTTGACAGCATGAACACTGAAGCTTTCTTT
CASSLLDSMNTEAFF
>14|TRBJ2-7|TRBD2|NA|TRBV7-7
TGTGCTAGCAGCCCCAGAGGGACTAGCGTCGGGCAGTACTTC
CASSPRGTSVGQYF
>16|TRBJ1-4|NA|NA|TRBV7-9
TGTGCCAGCAGCTTAGGGCAGATTTCAACTAATGAAAAACTGTTTTTT
CASSLGQISTNEKLFF
>13|TRBJ2-7|NA|NA|TRBV6-6
TGTGCCAGCAGTTACGGACTAACCTACGAGCAGTACTTC
CASSYGLTYEQYF
>14|TRBJ2-7|TRBD1|once|TRBV6-5
TGTGCCAGCAGCCCGGGACAGGGGGTCTACGAGCAGTACTTC
CASSPGQGVYEQYF
>16|TRBJ2-7|TRBD2|NA|TRBV5-4
TGTGCCAGCAGCAAAAGAACTAGCGGGGGCACCGCCGAGCAGTACTTC
CASSKRTSGGTAEQYF
>15|TRBJ1-5|NA|NA|TRBV19
TGTGCCAGTAGTATAGATTCAGACAGGTATCAGCCCCAGCATTTT
CASSIDSDRYQPQHF
>16|TRBJ1-4|NA|NA|TRBV11-3
TGTGCCAGCAGCCCTACCGAGGCAGGGGAAAATGAAAAACTGTTTTTT
CASSPTEAGENEKLFF
>14|TRBJ2-1|TRBD2|NA|TRBV5-4
TGTGCCAGCAGCCCTGGGATAGCGGGGGAGGAGCAGTTCTTC
CASSPGIAGEEQFF
>15|TRBJ1-4|TRBD1|NA|TRBV9
TGTGCCAGCAGCCTTACCGGGACAGATAATGAAAAACTGTTTTTT
CASSLTGTDNEKLFF
>15|TRBJ2-6|NA|few|TRBV5-1
TGCGCCAGCAGCCCAACGGGCTCTGGGGCCAACGTCCTGACTTTC
CASSPTGSGANVLTF
>17|TRBJ2-1|TRBD2|NA|TRBV4-1
TGCGCCAGCAGCCAAAAAGGACTAGCGGGGGGTGTAAATGAGCAGTTCTTC
CASSQKGLAGGVNEQFF
>16|TRBJ2-3|TRBD2|NA|TRBV6-4
TGTGCCAGCAGCTGCCTAGCGGGGCATGGAACAGATACGCAGTATTTT
CASSCLAGHGTDTQYF
>15|TRBJ2-5|TRBD2|NA|TRBV5-1
TGCGCCAGCAGCCTGGGACTAGCGGCCCAAGAGACCCAGTACTTC
CASSLGLAAQETQYF
>16|TRBJ1-5|NA|NA|TRBV6-1
TGTGCCAGCAGTGAGGGAGGGGGGGTTAGCAATCAGCCCCAGCATTTT
CASSEGGGVSNQPQHF
>13|TRBJ1-6|NA|NA|TRBV9
TGTGCCAGCAGCGTAGGCAGTTCTTCACCCCTCCACTTT
CASSVGSSSPLHF
>13|TRBJ1-4|TRBD1|once|TRBV10-3
TGTGCCATCAGCCCGACAGGGGACGAAAAACTGTTTTTT
CAISPTGDEKLFF
>15|TRBJ1-5|TRBD1|NA|TRBV10-3
TGTGCCATCAGTGAAGGGACAGTGAGCAATCAGCCCCAGCATTTT
CAISEGTVSNQPQHF
>14|TRBJ1-6|NA|NA|TRBV28
TGTGCCAGCACATTGCAGGGGAAACATTCACCCCTCCACTTT
CASTLQGKHSPLHF
>12|TRBJ2-3|NA|few|TRBV4-3
TGCGCCAGCAGCCAACGGTTTGGTACGCAGTATTTT
CASSQRFGTQYF
>16|TRBJ2-7|TRBD1|once|TRBV5-8
TGTGCCAGCAGCAGAGACGGGACAGGGAACCTCTACGAGCAGTACTTC
CASSRDGTGNLYEQYF
>15|TRBJ2-5|TRBD2|NA|TRBV6-1
TGTGCCAGCAGTGAAATGGCGGGAGGGTTAGAGACCCAGTACTTC
CASSEMAGGLETQYF
>14|TRBJ2-1|TRBD2|NA|TRBV2
TGTGCCAGCAGCGCCGGGACTAGCACCAATGAGCAGTTCTTC
CASSAGTSTNEQFF
>13|TRBJ1-6|NA|few|TRBV6-4
TGTGCCAGCAGCCCTGGCTTTAATTCACCCCTCCACTTT
CASSPGFNSPLHF
>15|TRBJ2-1|NA|NA|TRBV2
TGTGCCAGCAGTGAAGGGCTAGCCCCCTACAATGAGCAGTTCTTC
CASSEGLAPYNEQFF
>15|TRBJ2-1|TRBD1|NA|TRBV6-1
TGTGCCAGCAGTGATTGGACAGGGGGAAAAAATGAGCAGTTCTTC
CASSDWTGGKNEQFF
>11|TRBJ2-5|NA|NA|TRBV6-6
TGTGCCAGCAGCCTCCCAGAGACCCAGTACTTC
CASSLPETQYF
>15|TRBJ2-7|TRBD2|NA|TRBV15
TGTGCCACCAGCCTCACTAGCGGGAGGGCATACGAGCAGTACTTC
CATSLTSGRAYEQYF
>16|TRBJ2-6|TRBD1|NA|TRBV18
TGTGCCAGCTCAAGCCAGGGGGTCTCTGGGGCCAACGTCCTGACTTTC
CASSSQGVSGANVLTF
>15|TRBJ2-2|NA|few|TRBV7-8
TGTGCCAGCAGCTTATCACAGGGGAACACCGGGGAGCTGTTTTTT
CASSLSQGNTGELFF
>14|TRBJ1-3|NA|once|TRBV4-1
TGCGCCAGCAGCCATACAGGGCTCGGAAACACCATATATTTT
CASSHTGLGNTIYF
>15|TRBJ1-5|TRBD1|NA|TRBV18
TGTGCCAGCTCACCACAGTCAGGGGGCCGGCAGCCCCAGCATTTT
CASSPQSGGRQPQHF
>16|TRBJ2-5|TRBD2|NA|TRBV4-2
TGTGCCAGCAGCCAAGGGGGACTAGCGGGAGTAGAGACCCAGTACTTC
CASSQGGLAGVETQYF
>14|TRBJ2-5|TRBD1|NA|TRBV28
TGTGCCAGCAGTTTATACGGGACAGGGGTGACCCAGTACTTC
CASSLYGTGVTQYF
>18|TRBJ2-3|TRBD2|few|TRBV11-2
TGTGCCAGCAGCTTAACCAGCGGGAGGGCCGGGGAACTAGATACGCAGTATTTT
CASSLTSGRAGELDTQYF
>15|TRBJ2-1|NA|NA|TRBV5-6
TGTGCCAGCGTCTTTGTGGGGGGTTCCTACAATGAGCAGTTCTTC
CASVFVGGSYNEQFF
>13|TRBJ2-1|NA|NA|TRBV11-2
TGTGCCAGCAGCTTAGTTCGAGGCGGTGAGCAGTTCTTC
CASSLVRGGEQFF